This T cell receptor beta chain emerged from a study of blood T cell repertoires in COVID-19. Turning to the study itself: Material from acute and convalescent COVID-19 was sourced from the United States, Italy and Spain.

In the original analysis: Estimates of nucleated cell counts were drawn from the amplification of reference gene primers. Using immunoSEQ multiplex PCR, the repertoire was profiled, and TCRdb retains in-frame clones only, with some absent. D and trimming come from the DNA, and the V and J calls and clone size come from that table. Altogether around 250,000 clones are present, approximately 80% being singletons, with the ten largest covering around 2%. The length of the CDR3 is 18 residues. Between the trimmed V and J ends, which lost 6 bases and 2 bases, there was a span of 22 bases. Germline V gives CDR1 MNHEY, CDR2 SVGEGT.

Sequenced: peripheral blood. This chain connects TRBV6-2 or TRBV6-3 to TRBJ2-2, with D perhaps TRBD1 (6 bases). The TCR sequence derives from an elderly woman with acute or convalescent COVID-19. The CDR3 DNA reads as TGTGCCAGCAGCCCAGTCCGCTCCGGGACACGAAACACCGGGGAGCTGTTTTTT. It yields the protein CASSPVRSGTRNTGELFF.